The T cell receptor beta chain under discussion was sequenced for a study of graft-versus-host responses after intestinal transplantation. Using immunoSEQ multiplex PCR, the repertoire was profiled, and TCRdb retains in-frame clones only, with some absent. The sample holds under 25,000 clones; 86% are singletons and the top ten take approximately 48%. This clonotype was obtained from a human patient who received an intestinal transplant, so some T cells may come from the graft donor. The sample here was bone marrow, taken approximately 120 days after transplant.

CDR3 coding DNA: TGTGCCACGGCGCCGGGACAGATTGGGGTCGAGCAGTACTTC. Its protein is CATAPGQIGVEQYF. The chain employs TRBV19 and TRBJ2-7; 7 bases map to TRBD1. This CDR3 contains 14 residues. Germline CDR1 is LNHDA and CDR2 is SQIVND (reference sequence). Trimming at V came to 10 bases and at J to 6 bases, leaving 15 bases not matched to a gene.